Described below is a single TCR beta chain sequence and its context. The antigen is not known. Isolation per sample recovered at least 6 million PBMCs. The data are from a study of blood T cells in healthy people across ages. About the research overall: For every two T cells, template switching captured about one barcoded beta molecule.

General study findings and limits: Naive T cell percentage strongly correlated with TCR beta diversity. Estimated diversity across one million T cells was deemed an underestimate.

Next came a second PCR, run for roughly 6 to 11 cycles, which used a sample-barcoded 5' primer along with a J-beta primer mix. TCRdb re-derived calls from the 5' RACE reads in MiXCR, one entry per CDR3 protein. The top ten clones hold more than 35% of a sample with hundreds of thousands of distinct CDR3 sequences, 45% to 65% of them seen once. Looked up from germline, CDR1 is SQVTM and CDR2 is ANQGSEA. The CDR3 totals 13 residues. V was trimmed by 6 bases and J by 0 bases, leaving 11 bases between them. The sequenced sample consisted of blood. This sequence was found in a man aged 55-75 years in good health. V usage is TRBV29-1 and J usage is TRBJ1-1; possible D gene TRBD1, 6 bases. The CDR3 protein is CSVARGVNTEAFF. CDR3 DNA sequence: TGCAGCGTCGCTAGGGGGGTGAACACTGAAGCTTTCTTT.